The 2 T cell receptor beta chains presented below share a single source sample, sequenced in a study of OX40 agonist ivuxolimab in advanced cancers. Sequencing was performed with immunoSEQ multiplex PCR; in TCRdb, only in-frame clones are kept and a portion is missing. The profile shows fewer than 70,000 clones, about 88% of them singletons. The input for sequencing was CD4+ or CD8+ T cells sorted from blood, taken in a trial of the OX40 agonist ivuxolimab. These receptors were collected from an adult with an advanced solid tumor such as melanoma, head and neck, liver or kidney cancer.

The chain is built from TRBV4-3 and TRBJ1-2; D is unresolved. Germline-derived CDR1 and CDR2 are LGHNA and YSLEER. The CDR3 covers 14 residues. V was shortened by 1 base and J by 2 bases, with 8 bases between the two germline ends. The CDR3 region is CASSQGIGNYGYTF. The CDR3 region has the DNA TGCGCCAGCAGCCAAGGCATAGGGAACTATGGCTACACCTTC.

The genes are TRBV5-1 and TRBJ2-2, with 7 bases aligning to TRBD2. CDR3 length: 16 residues. The V gene's germline CDR1 is SGHRS and CDR2 YFSETQ. The V and J ends lost 6 bases and 0 bases, in that order; junction bases with no gene match: 8. The CDR3 nucleotides read TGCGCCAGCACCCTAGGCGGGGGATCGAACACCGGGGAGCTGTTTTTT. Its protein is CASTLGGGSNTGELFF. Filled out from reference TRBV5-1 and TRBJ2-2, the complete variable domain reads KAGVTQTPRYLIKTRGQQVTLSCSPISGHRSVSWYQQTPGQGLQFLFEYFSETQRNKGNFPGRFSGRQFSNSRSEMNVSTLELGDSALYLCASTLGGGSNTGELFFGEGSRLTVL.